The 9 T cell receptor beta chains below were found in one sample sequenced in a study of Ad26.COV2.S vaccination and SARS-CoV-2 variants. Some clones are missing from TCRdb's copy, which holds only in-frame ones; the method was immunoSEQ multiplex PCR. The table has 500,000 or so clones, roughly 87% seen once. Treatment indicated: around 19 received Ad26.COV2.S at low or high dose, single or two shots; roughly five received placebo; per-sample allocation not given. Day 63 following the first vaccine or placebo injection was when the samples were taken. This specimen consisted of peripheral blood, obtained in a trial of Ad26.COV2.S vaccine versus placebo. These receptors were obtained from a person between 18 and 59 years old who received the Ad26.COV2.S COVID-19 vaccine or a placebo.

The CDR3 sequence is CASSQDQVITYNEQFF. The CDR3 DNA reads as TGCGCCAGCAGCCAAGATCAGGTTATTACCTACAATGAGCAGTTCTTC. The chain has TRBV4-1 and TRBJ2-1; D ambiguous. Germline CDR1 MGHRA, CDR2 YSYEKL. The V and J ends lost 0 bases and 2 bases respectively, with 11 bases between them. The CDR3 length is 16 residues.

In nucleotides, the CDR3 is TGTGCCAGCAGCTTGAGAAAGCGGGGCTTTACTACCGGGGAGCTGTTTTTT. This sequence encodes CASSLRKRGFTTGELFF. The chain employs TRBV11-2 and TRBJ2-2; the match to TRBD2 covers 7 bases. From germline, CDR1 is SGHAT and CDR2 FQNNGV. Trimming removed 3 bases from V and 5 bases from J; junction bases left unmatched: 12. CDR3 length equals 17 residues.

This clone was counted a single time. CDR3 residues: CASSYSRGQANEKLFF. The CDR3 nucleotides read TGTGCCAGCAGTTACTCGAGGGGGCAGGCTAATGAAAAACTGTTTTTT. The chain combines TRBV6-6 with TRBJ1-4; 7 bases align to TRBD1. V lost 0 bases, J lost 3 bases, and 4 bases stayed unmatched. The CDR3 extends over 16 amino acids. Germline V gene data show CDR1 as MNHNY and CDR2 as SVGAGI (reference sequence).

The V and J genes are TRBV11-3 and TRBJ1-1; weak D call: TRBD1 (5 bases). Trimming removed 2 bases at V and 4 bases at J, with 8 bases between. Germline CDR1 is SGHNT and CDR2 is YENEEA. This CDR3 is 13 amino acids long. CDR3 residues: CASSLQGSTEAFF. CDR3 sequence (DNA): TGTGCCAGCAGCTTACAGGGAAGCACTGAAGCTTTCTTT.

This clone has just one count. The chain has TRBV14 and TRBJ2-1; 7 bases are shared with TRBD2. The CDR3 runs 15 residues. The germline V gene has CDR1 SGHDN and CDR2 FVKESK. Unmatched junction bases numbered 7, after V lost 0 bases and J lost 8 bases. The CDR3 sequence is CASSQDFLAADEQFF. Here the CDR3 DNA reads TGTGCCAGCAGCCAAGATTTCCTAGCGGCTGATGAGCAGTTCTTC.

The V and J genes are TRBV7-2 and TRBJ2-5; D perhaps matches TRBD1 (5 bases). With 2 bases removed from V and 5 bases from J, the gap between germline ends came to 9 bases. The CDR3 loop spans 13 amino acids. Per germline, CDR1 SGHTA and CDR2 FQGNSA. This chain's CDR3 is CASSLLRAETQYF. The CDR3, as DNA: TGTGCCAGCAGCTTACTCAGGGCCGAGACCCAGTACTTC.

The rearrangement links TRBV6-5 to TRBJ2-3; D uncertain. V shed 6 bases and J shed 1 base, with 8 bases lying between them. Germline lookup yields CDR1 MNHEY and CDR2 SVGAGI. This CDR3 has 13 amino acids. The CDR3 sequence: CASSRRRTDTQYF. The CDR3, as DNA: TGTGCCAGCAGCCGGCGCCGCACAGATACGCAGTATTTT.

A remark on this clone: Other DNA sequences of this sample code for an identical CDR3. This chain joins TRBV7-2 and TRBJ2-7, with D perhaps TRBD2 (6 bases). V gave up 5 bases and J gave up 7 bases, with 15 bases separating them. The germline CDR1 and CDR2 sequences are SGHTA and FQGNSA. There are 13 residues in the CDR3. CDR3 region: CASSLVGGGEQYF. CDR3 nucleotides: TGTGCCAGCAGCCTAGTGGGGGGAGGAGAGCAGTACTTC.

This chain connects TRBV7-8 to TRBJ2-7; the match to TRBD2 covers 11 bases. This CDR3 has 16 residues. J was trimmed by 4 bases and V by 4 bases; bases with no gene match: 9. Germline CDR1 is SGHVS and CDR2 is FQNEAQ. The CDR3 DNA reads TGTGCCAGCAGCTCCTCTCCGACTAGCGGGAATTACGAGCAGTACTTC. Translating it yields CASSSSPTSGNYEQYF. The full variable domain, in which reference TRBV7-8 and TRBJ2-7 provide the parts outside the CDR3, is GAGVSQSPRYKVAKRGQDVALRCDPISGHVSLFWYQQALGQGPEFLTYFQNEAQLDKSGLPSDRFFAERPEGSVSTLKIQRTQQEDSAVYLCASSSSPTSGNYEQYFGPGTRLTVT.